A single sample gave rise to the 9 T cell receptor beta chains below, sequenced in a study of cytomegalovirus exposure and HLA in healthy donors. The PCR used 60 Vbeta and 13 Jbeta primers. The protocol was immunoSEQ multiplex PCR, while the TCRdb copy is restricted to in-frame clones and leaves out a portion. Recorded here are around 80,000 clones; the top ten clones represent about 0.83%. Material: PBMCs. The receptors come from a boy under 18 in good health and CMV-seronegative.

The rearrangement uses TRBV6-5 and TRBJ1-2; 8 nucleotides match TRBD1. This CDR3 is 16 amino acids long. V was pared by 4 bases and J by 4 bases, with 11 bases of the junction left unmatched. The germline V gene has CDR1 MNHEY and CDR2 SVGAGI. The CDR3: CASSFTSGGEIYGYTF. In DNA, the CDR3 is TGTGCCAGCAGTTTTACTTCAGGGGGCGAAATCTATGGCTACACCTTC.

The chain recombines TRBV18 with TRBJ2-4; D ambiguous. The ends were cut back, 3 bases at V and 8 bases at J, with 14 bases in the middle. Germline values: CDR1 KGHSH, CDR2 LQKENI. CDR3 length: 14 amino acids. In DNA, the CDR3 is TGTGCCAGCTCACCCTCCGGCGTCGGGTACATTCAGTACTTC. It yields the protein CASSPSGVGYIQYF.

As concerns this clone: One end of the junction varies from germline; a read error may be responsible. The genes are TRBV30 and TRBJ1-1; no definite D call. CDR1 and CDR2 (germline): GTSNPN, SVGIG (reference sequence). This CDR3 comprises 15 residues. In nucleotides, the CDR3 is TGTGCCGGGAGATTTTCGGGGAGGATGAACACTGAAGATTTCTTT. Translated: CAGRFSGRMNTEDFF.

The genes are TRBV19 and TRBJ1-1; unclear D gene. With 7 bases removed from V and 2 bases from J, the gap between germline ends came to 14 bases. The V gene's germline CDR1 is LNHDA and CDR2 SQIVND (reference sequence). This CDR3 contains 14 residues. CDR3 amino acids: CASKMPTANTEAFF. For the CDR3, the DNA is TGTGCCAGTAAAATGCCCACTGCTAACACTGAAGCTTTCTTT.

J is TRBJ2-5 and V is TRBV7-9; 12 nucleotides match TRBD1. Trimming at V came to 3 bases and at J to 5 bases, leaving 1 base not matched to a gene. CDR3 length equals 14 residues. CDR1 is SEHNR and CDR2 is FQNEAQ in the germline V gene (reference sequence). This CDR3 reads CASSFGTGGETQYF. The CDR3 coding sequence is TGTGCCAGCAGCTTTGGGACAGGGGGCGAGACCCAGTACTTC.

This chain uses TRBV6-5 with TRBJ2-7, with a tentative D call TRBD2 (6 bases). Germline CDR1 reads MNHEY; CDR2 reads SVGAGI. V dropped 6 bases and J dropped 5 bases, with 17 bases sitting between them. The CDR3 extends over 14 amino acids. CDR3 sequence reads: CASSRRLVFHEQYF. In nucleotides, the CDR3 is TGTGCCAGCAGCCGAAGACTAGTTTTCCACGAGCAGTACTTC.

J is TRBJ2-7 and V is TRBV14; D ambiguous. The germline V gene has CDR1 SGHDN and CDR2 FVKESK. The CDR3 loop spans 13 amino acids. V was pared by 5 bases and J by 2 bases, with 10 bases between. CDR3 residues: CASSGVGPYEQYF. In nucleotides, the CDR3 is TGTGCCAGCAGCGGTGTTGGGCCCTACGAGCAGTACTTC.

The chain couples TRBV5-4 to TRBJ1-1; D gene uncertain. The CDR3 consists of 14 residues. Germline V lookup: CDR1 SGHNT, CDR2 YYREEE (reference sequence). Trimming removed 4 bases from V and 1 base from J, with 11 bases in between. CDR3 sequence: CASSPSVSNTEAFF. The CDR3 DNA sequence: TGTGCCAGCAGCCCGTCAGTTTCGAACACTGAAGCTTTCTTT.

Remarks on this clone: The identical CDR3 is also encoded by other nucleotide sequences in the sample. This chain's CDR3 is CAWSVKGGNGYTF. The DNA for the CDR3 is TGTGCCTGGAGTGTAAAGGGCGGGAATGGCTACACCTTC. The rearrangement joins TRBV30 to TRBJ1-2; D is unclear. Looked up from germline, CDR1 is GTSNPN and CDR2 is SVGIG (reference sequence). This CDR3 has 13 residues. Deletions cut 0 bases from V and 6 bases from J, with 11 bases between. The full variable domain, completed using reference TRBV30 and TRBJ1-2, is SQTIHQWPATLVQPVGSPLSLECTVEGTSNPNLYWYRQAAGRGLQLLFYSVGIGQISSEVPQNLSASRPQDRQFILSSKKLLLSDSGFYLCAWSVKGGNGYTFGSGTRLTVV.